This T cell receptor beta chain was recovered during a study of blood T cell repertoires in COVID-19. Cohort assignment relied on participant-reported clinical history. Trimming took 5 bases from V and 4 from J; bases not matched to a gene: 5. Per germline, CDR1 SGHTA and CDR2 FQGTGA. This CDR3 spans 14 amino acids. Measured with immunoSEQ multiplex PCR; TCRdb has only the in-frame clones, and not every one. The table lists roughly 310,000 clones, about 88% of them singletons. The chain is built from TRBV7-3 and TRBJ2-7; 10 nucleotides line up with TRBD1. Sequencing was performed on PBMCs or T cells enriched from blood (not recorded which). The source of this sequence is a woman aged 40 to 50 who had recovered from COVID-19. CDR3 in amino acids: CASSPVGQGYEQYF. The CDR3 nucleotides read TGTGCCAGCAGCCCGGTGGGACAGGGGTACGAGCAGTACTTC.